Below are 5 T cell receptor beta chains sequenced from a single sample in a study of control samples from healthy donors and cancer patients. Here immunoSEQ multiplex PCR was the method, and the copy in TCRdb shows in-frame clones only, minus some. The sample includes some 140,000 clones, just under 95% of them seen just once. The material sequenced was blood. The source is a man aged 40-55 years in good health.

CDR3 DNA sequence: TGCGCCAGCAGCTACGGGGGCAGGCGCACAGATACGCAGTATTTT. Its protein product is CASSYGGRRTDTQYF. The chain links TRBV5-1 to TRBJ2-3, with D perhaps matching TRBD1 or TRBD2 (6 bases each). V was pared by 3 bases and J by 1 base, with 12 bases between. The CDR3 is 15 residues long. In germline, CDR1 is SGHRS, CDR2 YFSETQ.

The chain joins TRBV5-1 to TRBJ2-7; 8 positions match TRBD1. The CDR3 contains 14 residues. CDR1 and CDR2 (germline): SGHRS, YFSETQ. J gave up 5 bases and V 4 bases, and 8 bases lay outside the gene matches. CDR3 nucleotide sequence: TGCGCCAGCAGCCCGGGGACAGGATGGGACGAGCAGTACTTC. It encodes CASSPGTGWDEQYF. Using reference TRBV5-1 and TRBJ2-7 for the parts outside the CDR3, the full variable domain is KAGVTQTPRYLIKTRGQQVTLSCSPISGHRSVSWYQQTPGQGLQFLFEYFSETQRNKGNFPGRFSGRQFSNSRSEMNVSTLELGDSALYLCASSPGTGWDEQYFGPGTRLTVT.

J is TRBJ1-4 and V is TRBV7-9; D perhaps matches TRBD1 (5 bases). Germline values: CDR1 SEHNR, CDR2 FQNEAQ (reference sequence). V was shortened by 8 bases and J by 8 bases, with 12 bases between the two germline ends. This CDR3 region has 12 residues. This CDR3 is CASGDGKEKLFF. The DNA of the CDR3 is TGTGCCAGCGGGGACGGGAAGGAAAAACTGTTTTTT.

With respect to this clone: Since the CDR3 does not end with the conserved phenylalanine or tryptophan, this likely comes from a read error. It is unclear where the CDR3 begins or ends on the DNA, so no DNA is shown, and the CDR3 is as TCRdb lists it. V gene TRBV5-1 combines with J gene TRBJ2-7; the DNA was not used to check the table's D call, TRBD1. The germline V gene has CDR1 SGHRS and CDR2 YFSETQ. The CDR3 length is 11 residues, termini included. This chain's CDR3 is CASRTGTASEY.

This chain joins TRBV6-2 or TRBV6-3 and TRBJ1-5, with D possibly being TRBD1 (5 bases). The CDR3 is made up of 15 amino acids. The germline V gene encodes CDR1 MNHEY and CDR2 SVGEGT. Trimming took 4 bases from V and 6 from J, leaving 16 bases between them. The CDR3 reads CASSFGGSAGQPQHF. The CDR3 DNA reads TGTGCCAGCAGTTTTGGGGGTAGTGCTGGTCAGCCCCAGCATTTT.